Following are 6 T cell receptor beta chains from one sample sequenced in a study of shared clonotypes between healthy human individuals. Libraries were prepared by immunoSEQ multiplex PCR; TCRdb keeps only in-frame clonotypes and omits some of them. This table has 450,000 to 500,000 clones, approximately 78% appearing once. Source material: PBMCs. These receptors all stem from a woman in her 40s in good health. Some clones in this sample may be carry-over from other donors' samples.

The rearrangement joins TRBV6-5 to TRBJ1-2; D gene unclear. Trimming took 6 bases from V and 0 from J, leaving 5 bases between them. Germline CDR1 MNHEY, CDR2 SVGAGI. The CDR3 is 12 amino acids. CDR3 loop: CASSSPNYGYTF. The CDR3 region has the DNA TGTGCCAGCAGCTCACCTAACTATGGCTACACCTTC.

This clone has more than one count but fewer than ten. Distinct nucleotide sequences in the sample also encode this CDR3. V gene TRBV7-2 combines with J gene TRBJ2-1; TRBD2 matches 7 bases. The germline gives CDR1 SGHTA, CDR2 FQGNSA. V trimming: 1 base; J trimming: 1 base; junction bases outside the gene matches: 1. CDR3 length: 15 residues. The CDR3 DNA is TGTGCCAGCAGCTTAGGCGGGAGATCCTACAATGAGCAGTTCTTC. Translation gives CASSLGGRSYNEQFF.

V and J are TRBV11-2 and TRBJ1-3; D gene unclear. Trimming removed 0 bases at V and 0 bases at J, with 12 bases between. The germline CDR1 and CDR2 sequences are SGHAT and FQNNGV. The CDR3 has 17 residues. The CDR3 region has the DNA TGTGCCAGCAGCTTAGACACCAGAGGGAGCTCTGGAAACACCATATATTTT. This translates into CASSLDTRGSSGNTIYF.

The V gene is TRBV7-2, the J gene TRBJ2-2; 10 nucleotides line up with TRBD2. The CDR3 runs to 17 residues. Trimming at V came to 1 base and at J to 0 bases, leaving 2 bases not matched to a gene. Germline V lookup: CDR1 SGHTA, CDR2 FQGNSA. CDR3 protein: CASSLEGLATNTGELFF. For the CDR3, the DNA is TGTGCCAGCAGCTTAGAGGGACTAGCGACGAACACCGGGGAGCTGTTTTTT.

A remark on this clone: This same CDR3 is encoded by further DNA sequences in the sample. The rearrangement joins TRBV29-1 to TRBJ2-3; 10 nucleotides line up with TRBD2. The CDR3 runs 15 residues. Per the germline V gene, CDR1 is SQVTM and CDR2 is ANQGSEA. Losses at the gene ends were 5 bases for V and 4 bases for J; bases not matched to a gene: 9. CDR3 sequence (DNA): TGCAGCGTTTTGGGGCTAGCGGGAGAGCCAGATACGCAGTATTTT. Translated: CSVLGLAGEPDTQYF.

The chain couples TRBV5-1 to TRBJ2-7, with TRBD2 matching over 9 bases. This CDR3 is built from 14 residues. V trimming: 3 bases; J trimming: 0 bases; junction bases outside the gene matches: 1. Germline CDR1 reads SGHRS; CDR2 reads YFSETQ. CDR3 coding DNA: TGCGCCAGCAGCTCACTAGCGGGCTCCTACGAGCAGTACTTC. Translated: CASSSLAGSYEQYF.